The next 18 T cell receptor beta chains were all read from a single sample in a study of metastatic and nonmetastatic thyroid tumors. MiXCR was used by TCRdb to re-call the PCR reads. The data contain tens of thousands of clones, around 13% of them singletons. Every patient was untreated before thyroid surgery. Sequenced input: blood. The receptors originated from a female donor with papillary thyroid cancer or a benign thyroid nodule (not recorded which). Some clones in this sample may be carry-over from other donors' samples.

This clone appeared a few times. Germline and junction disagree at one end, which may indicate a read error. The rearrangement links TRBV6-1 to TRBJ2-7, with a tentative D call TRBD1 (6 bases). Per the germline V gene, CDR1 is MNHNS and CDR2 is SASEGT. The CDR3 is made up of 13 amino acids. The CDR3 here is CASSSWTVGEQYF. CDR3 DNA sequence: TGCGCCAGCAGCTCCTGGACAGTGGGCGAGCAGTACTTC.

This clone has a count of ten or more. The V gene is TRBV4-3, the J gene TRBJ2-2, with D possibly TRBD2 on 6 matching bases. This CDR3 spans 14 amino acids. In germline, CDR1 is LGHNA, CDR2 YSLEER. V was pared by 0 bases and J by 7 bases, with 9 bases between. CDR3 DNA sequence: TGCGCCAGCAGCCAAGATTACGGGGGCGGGGAGCTGTTTTTT. It yields the protein CASSQDYGGGELFF.

The J gene is TRBJ2-1, the V gene TRBV4-3, with 7 bases identical to TRBD2. CDR3 length equals 17 residues. V shed 2 bases, J shed 2 bases, and the junction held 9 bases outside the gene matches. CDR1 is LGHNA and CDR2 is YSLEER in the germline V gene. The CDR3 DNA follows: TGCGCCAGCAGCCAAACCCTGGGGGGGTTCGCCTACAATGAGCAGTTCTTC. It translates to CASSQTLGGFAYNEQFF.

V usage is TRBV7-6 and J usage is TRBJ1-1; D is unresolved. V shed 7 bases and J shed 3 bases, with 12 bases lying between them. The germline V gene encodes CDR1 SGHVS and CDR2 FNYEAQ. The CDR3 covers 13 residues. CDR3 in amino acids: CASMLSGDTEAFF. The CDR3 nucleotides are TGTGCCAGCATGCTGAGCGGGGACACTGAAGCTTTCTTT. The full variable domain, with the rest looked up from reference TRBV7-6 and TRBJ1-1, is GAGVSQSPRYKVTKRGQDVALRCDPISGHVSLYWYRQALGQGPEFLTYFNYEAQQDKSGLPNDRFSAERPEGSISTLTIQRTEQRDSAMYRCASMLSGDTEAFFGQGTRLTVV.

This clone has a count of ten or more. The chain links TRBV12-3 or TRBV12-4 to TRBJ1-1; D gene ambiguous. This CDR3 spans 15 amino acids. Trimming took 6 bases from V and 4 from J, leaving 18 bases between them. CDR3 coding DNA: TGTGCCAGCAGCTTTCTTTTCGTGGAACGCACTGAAGCTTTCTTT. Translation gives CASSFLFVERTEAFF.

This clone was recorded many times. CDR3 in DNA: TGTGCCAGCAGCGTGTGGGGATCCGAGCAGTACTTC. It encodes CASSVWGSEQYF. V gene TRBV9 combines with J gene TRBJ2-7; D remains unclear. V lost 2 bases to trimming and J lost 6 bases, with 9 bases between them. The CDR3 is made up of 12 amino acids. Germline-derived CDR1 and CDR2 are SGDLS and YYNGEE.

On this clone itself: This may arise from a read error, as a much more abundant clone is one base away. The rearrangement uses TRBV2 and TRBJ2-4; possible D gene TRBD2, 6 bases. The CDR3 is 14 amino acids. CDR1 and CDR2 (germline): SNHLY, FYNNEI. The CDR3, as DNA: TGTGCCAGTTGGGGGGTTGGGGGTAGAAACATTCATTACTTC. Protein product: CASWGVGGRNIHYF. Using reference TRBV2 and TRBJ2-4 for the parts outside the CDR3, the full variable domain is EPEVTQTPSHQVTQMGQEVILRCVPISNHLYFYWYRQILGQKVEFLVSFYNNEISEKSEIFDDQFSVERPDGSNFTLKIRSTKLEDSAMYFCASWGVGGRNIHYFGAGTRLSVL.

This clone came up a few times. The chain uses TRBV28 and TRBJ2-1; D may be TRBD2 (6 bases). The CDR3 totals 15 residues. Germline CDR1 is MDHEN and CDR2 is SYDVKM. Trimming stripped 5 bases from V and 7 bases from J, with 18 bases between. The CDR3 sequence is CASSHQTGVDNEQFF. The CDR3 nucleotides read TGTGCCAGCAGTCACCAAACGGGAGTGGATAATGAGCAGTTCTTC.

This clone has a count of ten or more. CDR3 sequence (DNA): TGCAGTGCGGTGACTAGCGGGGGGAACAATGAGCAGTTCTTC. Translating gives CSAVTSGGNNEQFF. J is TRBJ2-1 and V is TRBV20-1, with 13 nucleotides matching TRBD2. V trimming: 6 bases; J trimming: 5 bases; junction bases outside the gene matches: 4. CDR1 and CDR2 (germline): DFQATT, SNEGSKA (reference sequence). This CDR3 has 14 residues.

Notes on this clone: This may come from a read error, since a much larger clone is one base off. The chain couples TRBV29-1 to TRBJ2-1; 8 nucleotides line up with TRBD1. CDR1 SQVTM and CDR2 ANQGSEA come from the germline V gene. V shed 0 bases and J 6 bases; nucleotides not matched to a gene: 10. CDR3 length: 16 residues. CDR3 bases: TGCAGCGTTGAAGATACTGGACAGGGTTCGCTCAATGAGCAGTTCTTC. It encodes CSVEDTGQGSLNEQFF.

This clone was recorded once. The chain employs TRBV7-6 and TRBJ2-3; 7 nucleotides align to TRBD2. Germline V gene sequence: CDR1 SGHVS, CDR2 FNYEAQ. Trimming at V came to 5 bases and at J to 2 bases, leaving 10 bases not matched to a gene. CDR3 length: 16 residues. CDR3 sequence reads: CASSPTSEGNTDTQYF. The CDR3 DNA sequence: TGTGCCAGCAGCCCCACTAGCGAGGGGAACACAGATACGCAGTATTTT.

This clone was picked up many times. This sequence joins TRBV29-1 and TRBJ1-1; D possibly corresponds to TRBD1 (6 bases). The germline V and J ends were trimmed by 5 bases and 6 bases, with 10 bases remaining between them. CDR1 and CDR2 (germline): SQVTM, ANQGSEA. The CDR3 has 11 residues. The CDR3 loop reads CSVTGKAEAFF. The CDR3 DNA reads as TGCAGCGTTACAGGGAAAGCTGAAGCTTTCTTT. Using reference TRBV29-1 and TRBJ1-1 for the parts outside the CDR3, the full variable domain is SAVISQKPSRDICQRGTSLTIQCQVDSQVTMMFWYRQQPGQSLTLIATANQGSEATYESGFVIDKFPISRPNLTFSTLTVSNMSPEDSSIYLCSVTGKAEAFFGQGTRLTVV.

This clone was detected ten times or more. The rearrangement links TRBV7-3 to TRBJ2-7; 8 bases match TRBD1. The CDR3 consists of 15 residues. V trimming: 5 bases; J trimming: 6 bases; junction bases outside the gene matches: 12. In germline, CDR1 is SGHTA, CDR2 FQGTGA. CDR3 region: CASSPDGQGWVEQYF. CDR3 nucleotide sequence: TGTGCCAGCAGCCCTGACGGACAGGGATGGGTCGAGCAGTACTTC.

To note about this clone: Possible read error: a much larger clone is one base away. The chain has TRBV7-3 and TRBJ2-1, with D unclear. CDR3 size: 13 residues. Looked up from germline, CDR1 is SGHTA and CDR2 is FQGTGA. The chain's CDR3 is CASSLNVLGEQSF. The CDR3 region has the DNA TGTGCCAGCAGCTTAAATGTTTTGGGTGAGCAGTCCTTC.

The V call is TRBV2, the J call TRBJ1-6; 7 nucleotides agree with TRBD1. Losses at the gene ends were 8 bases for V and 7 bases for J; bases not matched to a gene: 8. This CDR3 region has 14 residues. Germline CDR1 and CDR2: SNHLY and FYNNEI. The CDR3 loop reads CASAPGQKNSPLHF. The CDR3 DNA reads as TGTGCCAGCGCCCCGGGACAGAAGAATTCACCCCTCCACTTT.

This clone came up many times. The gene calls are TRBV3-1 and TRBJ1-1; D possibly corresponds to TRBD1 (6 bases). The CDR3 is 14 residues long. The germline V gene encodes CDR1 LGHDT and CDR2 YNNKEL (reference sequence). Deletions cut 4 bases from V and 0 bases from J, with 9 bases between. The chain's CDR3 is CASSPNRVNTEAFF. Written as DNA, the CDR3 is TGTGCCAGCAGCCCAAACAGGGTGAACACTGAAGCTTTCTTT.

The chain links TRBV3-1 to TRBJ1-5, with D unclear. Germline-derived CDR1 and CDR2 are LGHDT and YNNKEL (reference sequence). The CDR3 covers 14 residues. The ends were cut back, 4 bases at V and 6 bases at J, with 13 bases in the middle. The CDR3 DNA reads TGTGCCAGCAGCCGTCGGCAGAGTTTTCAGCCCCAGCATTTT. Protein sequence: CASSRRQSFQPQHF.

Sample share makes this clone medium-sized. J is TRBJ2-6 and V is TRBV27, with 7 bases matching TRBD1. The V and J ends lost 5 bases and 2 bases, in that order; junction bases with no gene match: 9. This CDR3 has 17 residues. In germline, CDR1 is MNHEY, CDR2 SMNVEV (reference sequence). The CDR3 DNA reads as TGTGCCAGCAGTCCACCACAGGGGCACGCTGGGGCCAACGTCCTGACTTTC. As protein: CASSPPQGHAGANVLTF. Based on the CDR3 plus reference TRBV27 and TRBJ2-6, the full variable domain is EAQVTQNPRYLITVTGKKLTVTCSQNMNHEYMSWYRQDPGLGLRQIYYSMNVEVTDKGDVPEGYKVSRKEKRNFPLILESPSPNQTSLYFCASSPPQGHAGANVLTFGAGSRLTVL.